These 5 T cell receptor beta chains originate from one sample sequenced in a study of blood T cell repertoires in COVID-19. Repertoires were generated with immunoSEQ multiplex PCR, while TCRdb's copy carries only in-frame clones and drops some. The sample has some 320,000 clones, 75% to 85% seen once; the top ten hold 6% to 9%. The sequencing sample was made of peripheral blood. These receptors were obtained from a human donor in a cohort sampled during active COVID-19.

The chain couples TRBV21-1 to TRBJ2-3; the D call in the table, TRBD1, was not verified against the DNA. TRBV21-1 is classified as a pseudogene. The CDR3 consists of 18 residues. The CDR3 protein is CASSKAPGPVGHTDTQYF. In DNA form, the CDR3 reads TGTGCCAGCAGCAAAGCGCCGGGCCCAGTGGGGCACACAGATACGCAGTATTTT.

The rearrangement uses TRBV30 and TRBJ1-3, with 7 bases matching TRBD1. The CDR3 has 18 residues. CDR1 is GTSNPN and CDR2 is SVGIG in the germline V gene (reference sequence). Trimming cost V 5 bases and J 0 bases; bases outside gene matches: 16. Here the CDR3 DNA reads TGTGCCTGGGGCAAGGGAGGCGGGACAGTGCCCTCTGGAAACACCATATATTTT. Protein product: CAWGKGGGTVPSGNTIYF.

The chain recombines TRBV3-1 (or the pseudogene TRBV3-2) with TRBJ2-3, with D unresolved. Trimming removed 1 base at V and 6 bases at J, with 8 bases between. Germline lookup yields CDR1 LGHDT and CDR2 YNNKEL (reference sequence). There are 13 residues in the CDR3. The CDR3 is CASSQGVGDTQYF. The CDR3 DNA reads as TGTGCCAGCAGCCAAGGAGTGGGCGATACGCAGTATTTT.

Here the CDR3 reads CASSLGGTGGKSSYNSPLHF. The CDR3 bases are TGCGCCAGCAGCTTGGGTGGAACAGGGGGCAAGAGCTCCTATAATTCACCCCTCCACTTT. V gene TRBV5-1 combines with J gene TRBJ1-6; 9 bases fit TRBD1. The CDR3 contains 20 residues. Unmatched junction bases numbered 10, after V lost 0 bases and J lost 0 bases. Germline V CDR1 and CDR2: SGHRS, YFSETQ.

The J gene is TRBJ2-7, the V gene TRBV27; 9 bases agree with TRBD1. This CDR3 is built from 12 residues. Germline CDR1 reads MNHEY; CDR2 reads SMNVEV (reference sequence). The V segment lost 5 bases and the J segment 7 bases; nucleotides outside the gene matches: 3. CDR3: CASSTGGREQYF. In DNA form, the CDR3 reads TGTGCCAGCAGTACAGGGGGCAGGGAGCAGTACTTC.